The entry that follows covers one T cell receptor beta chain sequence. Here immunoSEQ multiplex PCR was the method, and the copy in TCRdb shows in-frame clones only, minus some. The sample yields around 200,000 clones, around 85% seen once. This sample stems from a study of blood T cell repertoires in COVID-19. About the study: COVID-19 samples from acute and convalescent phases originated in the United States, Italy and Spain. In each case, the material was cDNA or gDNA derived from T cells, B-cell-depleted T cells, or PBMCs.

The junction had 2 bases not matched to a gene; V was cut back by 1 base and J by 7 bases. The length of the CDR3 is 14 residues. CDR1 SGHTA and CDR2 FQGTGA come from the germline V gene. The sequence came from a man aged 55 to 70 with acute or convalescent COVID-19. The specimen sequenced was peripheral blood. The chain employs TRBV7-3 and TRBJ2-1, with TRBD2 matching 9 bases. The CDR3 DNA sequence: TGTGCCAGCAGCTTAAGGCGGGAGGGTAATGAGCAGTTCTTC. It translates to CASSLRREGNEQFF.